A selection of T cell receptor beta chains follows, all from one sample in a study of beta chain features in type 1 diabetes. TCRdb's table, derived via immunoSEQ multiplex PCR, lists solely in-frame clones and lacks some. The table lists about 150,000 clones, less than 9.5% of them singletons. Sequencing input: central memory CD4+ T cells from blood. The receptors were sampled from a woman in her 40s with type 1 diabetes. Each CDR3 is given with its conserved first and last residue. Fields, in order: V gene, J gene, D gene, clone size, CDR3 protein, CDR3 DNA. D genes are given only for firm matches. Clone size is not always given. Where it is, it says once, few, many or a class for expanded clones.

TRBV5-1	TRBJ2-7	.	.	CASSGGALYEQYF	TGCGCCAGCAGCGGGGGGGCTCTCTACGAGCAGTACTTC
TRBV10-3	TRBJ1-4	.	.	CAISAAPPGGHGEKLFF	TGTGCCATCAGTGCGGCCCCACCGGGGGGACACGGGGAAAAACTGTTTTTT
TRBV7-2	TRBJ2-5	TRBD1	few	CASSLAAQGVQETQYF	TGTGCCAGCAGCTTAGCTGCCCAGGGGGTTCAAGAGACCCAGTACTTC
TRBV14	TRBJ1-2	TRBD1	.	CASSPQGTIPNGYTF	TGTGCCAGCAGCCCACAGGGGACCATCCCCAATGGCTACACCTTC
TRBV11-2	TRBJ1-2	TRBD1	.	CASSFDRAKGGYTF	TGTGCCAGCAGCTTCGACAGGGCGAAAGGGGGCTACACCTTC
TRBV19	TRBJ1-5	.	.	CASSSPTGTTNQPQHF	TGTGCCAGTAGTTCCCCGACCGGGACAACGAATCAGCCCCAGCATTTT
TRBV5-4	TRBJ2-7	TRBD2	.	CASRGPGLDINEQYF	TGTGCCAGCAGGGGGCCGGGACTAGATATCAACGAGCAGTACTTC
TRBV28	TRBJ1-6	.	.	CASNTGLSYNSPLHF	TGTGCCAGCAACACAGGGCTTTCCTATAATTCACCCCTCCACTTT
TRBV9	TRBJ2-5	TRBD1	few	CASSVTGAAETQYF	TGTGCCAGCAGCGTGACAGGGGCAGCAGAGACCCAGTACTTC
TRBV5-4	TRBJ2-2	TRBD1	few	CASSFGTATGELFF	TGTGCCAGCAGCTTTGGGACAGCCACCGGGGAGCTGTTTTTT
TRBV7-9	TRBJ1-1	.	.	CASRPTGPNTEAFF	TGTGCCAGCAGGCCGACAGGACCGAACACTGAAGCTTTCTTT
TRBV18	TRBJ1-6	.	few	CASSPPEQGGNSPLHF	TGTGCCAGCTCACCACCTGAGCAGGGTGGAAATTCACCCCTCCACTTT
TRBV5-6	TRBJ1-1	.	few	CASSPRQDPNTEAFF	TGTGCCAGCAGCCCGAGACAGGATCCGAACACTGAAGCTTTCTTT
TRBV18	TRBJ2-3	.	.	CASSPGRTYTDTQYF	TGTGCCAGCTCACCAGGGAGGACATACACAGATACGCAGTATTTT
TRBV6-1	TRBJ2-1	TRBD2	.	CASRESGASSYNEQFF	TGTGCCAGCAGGGAAAGCGGGGCGAGCTCCTACAATGAGCAGTTCTTC
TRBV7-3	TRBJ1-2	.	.	CASSSSGGGGYTF	TGTGCCAGCAGCTCCTCCGGGGGTGGTGGCTACACCTTC
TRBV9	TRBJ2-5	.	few	CASSVRGQETQYF	TGTGCCAGCAGCGTCCGGGGACAAGAGACCCAGTACTTC
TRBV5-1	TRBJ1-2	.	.	CASKEGNYGYTF	TGCGCCAGCAAGGAGGGAAACTATGGCTACACCTTC
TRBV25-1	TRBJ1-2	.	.	CASSPGGRVAGYTF	TGTGCCAGCAGTCCCGGGGGTAGGGTGGCTGGCTACACCTTC
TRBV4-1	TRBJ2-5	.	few	CASSQGNGGGLQETQYF	TGCGCCAGCAGCCAAGGTAATGGCGGGGGCCTCCAAGAGACCCAGTACTTC
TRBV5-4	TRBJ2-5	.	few	CASNGGGPGQETQYF	TGTGCCAGCAACGGCGGTGGGCCAGGGCAAGAGACCCAGTACTTC
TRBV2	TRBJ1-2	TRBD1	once	CASIPTSGTGAYTF	TGTGCCAGCATTCCTACCTCCGGGACAGGGGCCTACACCTTC
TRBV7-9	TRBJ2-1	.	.	CASSGSQNEQFF	TGTGCCAGCAGCGGGAGTCAGAATGAGCAGTTCTTC
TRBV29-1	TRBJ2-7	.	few	CSVLPGSGEQYF	TGCAGCGTTTTGCCAGGGTCAGGCGAGCAGTACTTC
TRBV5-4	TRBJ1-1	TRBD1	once	CASTSTGGTEAFF	TGTGCCAGCACCTCGACAGGGGGAACTGAAGCTTTCTTT
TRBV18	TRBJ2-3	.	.	CASSREMDTQYF	TGTGCCAGCTCACGCGAAATGGATACGCAGTATTTT
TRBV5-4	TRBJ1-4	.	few	CASSESSGSTNEKLFF	TGTGCCAGCAGCGAAAGTTCAGGGTCAACTAATGAAAAACTGTTTTTT
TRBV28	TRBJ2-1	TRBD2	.	CASKPGLAYNEQFF	TGTGCCAGCAAGCCGGGACTAGCCTACAATGAGCAGTTCTTC
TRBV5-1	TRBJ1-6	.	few	CASSLSRGNSPLHF	TGCGCCAGCAGCTTGTCCAGGGGAAATTCACCCCTCCACTTT
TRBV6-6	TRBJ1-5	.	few	CASSRQDNQPQHF	TGTGCCAGCAGTCGGCAGGATAATCAGCCCCAGCATTTT
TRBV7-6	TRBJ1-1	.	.	CASSSYRAPEAFF	TGTGCCAGCAGCTCATACAGGGCACCTGAAGCTTTCTTT
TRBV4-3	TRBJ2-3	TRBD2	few	CASSQDLPTSGRTDTQYF	TGCGCCAGCAGCCAAGATCTCCCGACTAGCGGGAGAACAGATACGCAGTATTTT
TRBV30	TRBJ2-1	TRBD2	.	CAWKRGRTSGSRYNEQFF	TGTGCCTGGAAAAGAGGCCGGACTAGCGGGAGTCGCTACAATGAGCAGTTCTTC
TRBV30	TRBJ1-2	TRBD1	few	CAWSLPGQGRYGYTF	TGTGCCTGGAGTCTTCCGGGACAGGGCCGCTATGGCTACACCTTC
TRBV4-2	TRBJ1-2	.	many	CASSQAPGNGYTF	TGTGCCAGCAGCCAAGCCCCCGGGAATGGCTACACCTTC
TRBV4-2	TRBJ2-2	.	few	CASSPRDSAFTGELFF	TGTGCCAGCAGTCCACGTGATAGCGCGTTCACCGGGGAGCTGTTTTTT
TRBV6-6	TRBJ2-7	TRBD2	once	CASSLQLAIADEQYF	TGTGCCAGCAGTTTACAACTAGCGATAGCCGACGAGCAGTACTTC
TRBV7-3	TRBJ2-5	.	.	CASSPGTSPGTQYF	TGTGCCAGCAGCCCAGGGACTTCGCCGGGAACCCAGTACTTC
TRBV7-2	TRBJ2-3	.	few	CASSSTGGGITDTQYF	TGTGCCAGCAGCTCCACGGGGGGCGGTATCACAGATACGCAGTATTTT
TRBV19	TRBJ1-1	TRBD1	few	CASRQGKNTEAFF	TGTGCCAGTAGACAGGGGAAGAACACTGAAGCTTTCTTT
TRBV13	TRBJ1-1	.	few	CASSLGGRGYGTEAFF	TGTGCCAGCAGCTTAGGGGGCCGGGGGTATGGCACTGAAGCTTTCTTT
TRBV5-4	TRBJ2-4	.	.	CASSLVESKNIQYF	TGTGCCAGCAGCTTGGTGGAGAGTAAAAACATTCAGTACTTC
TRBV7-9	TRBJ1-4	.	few	CASTEGEKLFF	TGTGCCAGCACCGAGGGTGAAAAACTGTTTTTT
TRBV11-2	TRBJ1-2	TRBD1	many	CASGQGNGYTF	TGTGCCAGCGGACAGGGGAACGGCTACACCTTC
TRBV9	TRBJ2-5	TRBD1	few	CASSGGQGRVTQYF	TGTGCCAGCAGCGGAGGACAGGGGCGGGTGACCCAGTACTTC
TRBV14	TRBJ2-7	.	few	CASSQDLRVYEQYF	TGTGCCAGCAGCCAAGATCTTCGCGTCTACGAGCAGTACTTC
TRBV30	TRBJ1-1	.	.	CAWSPLGRTEAFF	TGTGCCTGGAGCCCCCTGGGGAGAACTGAAGCTTTCTTT
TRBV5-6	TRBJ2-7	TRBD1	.	CASSGGRNRGQPYEQYF	TGTGCCAGCAGCGGGGGTAGGAACAGGGGACAGCCCTACGAGCAGTACTTC
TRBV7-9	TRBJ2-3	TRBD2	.	CASSPGLAATDTQYF	TGTGCCAGCAGCCCAGGACTAGCGGCCACAGATACGCAGTATTTT
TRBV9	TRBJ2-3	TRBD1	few	CASSSRDRGTDTQYF	TGTGCCAGCAGCTCCCGAGACAGGGGGACAGATACGCAGTATTTT
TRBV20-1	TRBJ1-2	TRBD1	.	CRSTGDDGYTF	TGCAGGTCCACAGGGGACGATGGCTACACCTTC
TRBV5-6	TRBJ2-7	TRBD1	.	CASSSAGTGDNEQYF	TGTGCCAGCAGCTCGGCCGGGACAGGGGATAACGAGCAGTACTTC
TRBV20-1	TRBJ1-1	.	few	CSASYSTEAFF	TGCAGTGCTAGTTACTCTACTGAAGCTTTCTTT
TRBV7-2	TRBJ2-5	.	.	CASTVRVQETQYF	TGTGCCAGCACAGTCCGGGTCCAAGAGACCCAGTACTTC